The rows below give T cell receptor beta chains drawn from one sample of a study of TIL therapy for anti-PD-1-resistant metastatic lung cancer. The protocol was immunoSEQ multiplex PCR, while the TCRdb copy is restricted to in-frame clones and leaves out a portion. The sample shows roughly 20,000 clones, around 71% of them seen only once. The starting material was blood, obtained at baseline. All receptors derive from a person aged 25-85 years with non-small cell lung cancer. The conserved cysteine and the conserved F or W are not part of the CDR3 here. Fields, in order: CDR3 length, V gene, D gene, J gene, CDR3 protein. A D gene is named only where the DNA matches it firmly.

>13|TRBV6-5|TRBD1|TRBJ2-3
ASRGGQANTDTQY
>11|TRBV10-3|TRBD1|TRBJ1-6
AIRDRGWSPLH
>11|TRBV18|NA|TRBJ1-5
ASSLGQGQPQH
>14|TRBV24-1|NA|TRBJ2-1
ATSEGMASSYNEQF
>12|TRBV27|TRBD1|TRBJ1-1
ASRRTGINTEAF
>11|TRBV7-6|NA|TRBJ2-1
ASGSATYNEQF
>11|TRBV24-1|NA|TRBJ2-5
ATSDKGIKTQY
>11|TRBV30|NA|TRBJ1-1
AWSTFSNTEAF
>13|TRBV19|NA|TRBJ1-6
ATRTRGSYNSPLH
>12|TRBV10-3|NA|TRBJ2-3
AISGGRSTDTQY
>14|TRBV7-2|TRBD2|TRBJ2-5
ASSTQAGVPPETQY
>13|TRBV27|TRBD2|TRBJ2-5
ASSLLAGDVKTQY
>13|TRBV15|TRBD2|TRBJ2-1
ATSTAGTSGREQF
>13|TRBV5-1|NA|TRBJ2-3
ASSKGLQGPDTQY
>12|TRBV5-1|NA|TRBJ1-1
ASSLGQMNTEAF
>10|TRBV24-1|NA|TRBJ1-1
ATSQKGGEAF
>12|TRBV30|NA|TRBJ2-6
AWKRYSGANVLT
>10|TRBV7-9|NA|TRBJ2-3
ASSFRTDTQY
>17|TRBV21-1|NA|TRBJ1-5
ASVGTFHLDSYSNQPQH
>10|TRBV6-6|NA|TRBJ2-2
ASTLGVGELF
>13|TRBV9|NA|TRBJ2-1
ASSATGDQYNEQF
>11|TRBV30|NA|TRBJ2-2
AWSVQSTGELF
>16|TRBV19|TRBD2|TRBJ2-3
ASSIDFGRNSITDTQY
>11|TRBV9|NA|TRBJ1-2
ASSGGGPYGYT
>14|TRBV6-5|NA|TRBJ2-1
ASSYESAGSYNEQF
>12|TRBV5-1|NA|TRBJ1-1
ASSFRGTNTEAF
>9|TRBV12-3/TRBV12-4|NA|TRBJ2-5
ASRGGGTQY
>11|TRBV5-1|NA|TRBJ1-1
ASSLVTDTEAF
>10|TRBV3-1/TRBV3-2|NA|TRBJ1-1
ASSQTAGIAF
>11|TRBV12-3/TRBV12-4|NA|TRBJ1-6
ASSLASSSPLH
>10|TRBV4-2|NA|TRBJ2-1
ASSLEGYEQF
>13|TRBV2|TRBD2|TRBJ2-1
ASSEHGGGAIEQF
>14|TRBV4-2|TRBD2|TRBJ2-3
ASSPALAGNTDTQY
>12|TRBV5-6|NA|TRBJ1-1
ASSLGGRNTEAF
>13|TRBV6-1|TRBD1|TRBJ2-3
ASSETTGLADTQY
>8|TRBV15|NA|TRBJ2-4
ATSRDRLY
>12|TRBV5-1|TRBD1|TRBJ1-6
ASSHGTANSPLH
>13|TRBV7-3|NA|TRBJ1-2
ASRFSNGPNYGYT
>13|TRBV30|NA|TRBJ1-6
AWSDLGVGNSPLH
>16|TRBV4-2|TRBD2|TRBJ2-2
ASSHRNSGGTNTGELF
>10|TRBV6-2/TRBV6-3|NA|TRBJ2-3
ASSYAGGPSY
>12|TRBV2|TRBD1|TRBJ2-1
ASSARDRVDEQF
>13|TRBV7-3|NA|TRBJ2-2
ASSLSPPPAGELF
>11|TRBV29-1|NA|TRBJ2-1
SGTGMDPNEQF
>12|TRBV19|TRBD2|TRBJ2-5
ASSITSGDETQY
>14|TRBV11-1|TRBD2|TRBJ2-1
ASSLGGLAGANEQF
>12|TRBV6-5|NA|TRBJ1-3
ASSRGYSGNTIY
>13|TRBV6-5|TRBD1|TRBJ1-3
ASSSDRGSGNTIY
>12|TRBV7-8|NA|TRBJ1-1
ANTPVQHDTEAF
>12|TRBV6-2/TRBV6-3|NA|TRBJ2-5
ASSDRTEWETQY
>12|TRBV7-3|TRBD1|TRBJ1-1
ASSLTGGNTEAF
>10|TRBV6-2/TRBV6-3|NA|TRBJ1-5
ASSGQGGPQH
>14|TRBV5-1|TRBD2|TRBJ2-2
ASSLIPAGDTGELF
>11|TRBV6-5|NA|TRBJ2-5
ASSLTLPETQY
>12|TRBV5-1|NA|TRBJ1-1
ASSLGGAGTEAF